Sequencing of this T cell receptor (beta chain) was carried out in a study of T cells in Graves' hyperthyroidism and ophthalmopathy. Researchers took RNA transcripts and amplified the TCR beta CDR3 regions from them. HTBI primers were employed in a first-round RT-PCR of the TCR CDR3. A single record per CDR3 protein comes from TCRdb applying MiXCR to the multiplex PCR reads. This table holds under 650,000 distinct CDR3 sequences, 15% to 20% found once. Graves' hyperthyroidism showing no ophthalmopathy progression within 18 months was considered stable. Newly diagnosed hyperthyroidism, duration under 2 months, in patients aged 18 to 65. The CDR3 runs to 13 residues. CDR1 SGHRS and CDR2 YFSETQ come from the germline V gene.

The material sequenced was blood. This rearrangement joins TRBV5-1 to TRBJ2-2, with D unclear. The J call could be wrong; TRBJ1-1 is a better fit for the DNA end. This receptor was obtained from a woman aged 25-40 years with Graves' hyperthyroidism. CDR3 sequence (DNA): TGCGCCAGCAGGGCTCATTTCCGAGACGGAGCTTTCTTT. Its protein is CASRAHFRDGAFF.